This T cell receptor beta chain was identified in a study of blood T cell repertoires in COVID-19. For the study at large: The United States, Italy and Spain were the sources of the acute and convalescent COVID-19 samples.

Seattle enrolled patients during active infection and tracked them longitudinally. TCRdb's copy holds only in-frame clones and misses some; the assay was immunoSEQ multiplex PCR. The table has 100,000 to 150,000 clones, around 83% seen once. The CDR3 loop spans 15 amino acids. Germline CDR1 and CDR2: LNHDA and SQIVND (reference sequence). V shed 5 bases and J 2 bases; nucleotides not matched to a gene: 7. V usage is TRBV19 and J usage is TRBJ2-3; 7 bases are shared with TRBD1. The TCR was taken from a woman older than 75 with COVID-19, enrolled during active disease. The specimen sequenced was peripheral blood. CDR3 coding DNA: TGTGCCAGTAGTTCGTCGACAGGGCACACAGATACGCAGTATTTT. As protein: CASSSSTGHTDTQYF.